Listed here are 10 T cell receptor beta chains from one sample, sequenced in a study of Graves' ophthalmopathy and Graves' hyperthyroidism. Researchers took RNA transcripts and amplified TCR beta CDR3 regions from them. HTBI primers were used in a first-round RT-PCR, which preceded a second-round multiplex PCR. In TCRdb, the multiplex PCR reads were re-called with MiXCR into one record per CDR3 protein. The data hold roughly 170,000 distinct CDR3 sequences, with 35% to 50% observed a single time. The sequencing input was peripheral blood. These receptors were taken from a man under 40 with Graves' ophthalmopathy.

The rearrangement uses TRBV12-3 or TRBV12-4 and TRBJ1-2, with unresolved D. There are 13 residues in the CDR3. Trimming left V 1 base short and J 3 bases short, with 6 bases between. The CDR3 bases are TGTGCCAGCAGTTTAGGCGGACACTATGGCTACACCTTC. This gives the protein CASSLGGHYGYTF.

This clonotype was detected a few times. The J gene is TRBJ2-7, the V gene TRBV6-2 or TRBV6-3; no clear D gene. Germline V gives CDR1 MNHEY, CDR2 SVGEGT. CDR3 length: 15 residues. Between the trimmed V and J ends, which lost 0 bases and 4 bases, there was a span of 13 bases. The DNA of the CDR3 is TGTGCCAGCAGTTACTCGTTCCAGGCCGCGTACGAGCAGTACTTC. It yields the protein CASSYSFQAAYEQYF.

This clonotype was picked up many times. V usage is TRBV12-3 or TRBV12-4 and J usage is TRBJ1-3; D not certain. The CDR3 runs 12 residues. The V gene lost 5 bases and the J gene lost 7 bases, with 9 bases spanning the gap. The CDR3 is CASSNNGNTIYF. In DNA form, the CDR3 reads TGTGCCAGCAGTAATAACGGGAACACCATATATTTT.

This clonotype was seen ten or more times. The chain links TRBV20-1 to TRBJ2-7, with TRBD2 matching over 10 bases. With 0 bases clipped from V and 3 bases from J, the junction kept 5 bases outside the gene matches. Germline V gene lookup returns CDR1 DFQATT and CDR2 SNEGSKA (reference sequence). The CDR3 has 15 amino acids. The CDR3 nucleotides read TGCAGTGCTAGAGATGTGGCTAGCGGGGGCTACGAGCAGTACTTC. Translation gives CSARDVASGGYEQYF.

This clonotype came up many times. The rearrangement links TRBV12-3 or TRBV12-4 to TRBJ2-7; TRBD1 agrees at 7 bases. V trimming: 7 bases; J trimming: 1 base; junction bases outside the gene matches: 4. CDR3 length: 13 amino acids. The CDR3 is CASTPTGSYEQYF. The DNA of the CDR3 is TGTGCCAGCACCCCGACAGGGTCCTACGAGCAGTACTTC.

A single count supports this clonotype. V and J are TRBV30 and TRBJ1-2, with D unresolved. The CDR3 has 14 residues. The germline gives CDR1 GTSNPN, CDR2 SVGIG (reference sequence). The V end lost 3 bases, the J end lost 8 bases, and 19 bases lay between the germline ends. As DNA, the CDR3 is TGTGCCTGGAGCATACCCGGACGGATGGACGGCTACACCTTC. Translating gives CAWSIPGRMDGYTF.

V gene TRBV12-3 or TRBV12-4 combines with J gene TRBJ2-5, with D possibly being TRBD2 (7 bases). The CDR3 extends over 12 amino acids. V dropped 8 bases and J dropped 4 bases, with 11 bases sitting between them. CDR3 DNA sequence: TGTGCCAGCGGGGGCGGGGGAGAGACCCAGTACTTC. This encodes CASGGGGETQYF.

The rearrangement links TRBV28 to TRBJ2-5, with 9 bases identical to TRBD1. V gave up 3 bases and J gave up 4 bases; unmatched junction bases: 6. CDR1 is MDHEN, CDR2 SYDVKM, per germline. This CDR3 comprises 15 residues. CDR3 nucleotides: TGTGCCAGCAGTTTTGGGGACAGGGTAGGAGAGACCCAGTACTTC. It translates to CASSFGDRVGETQYF.

The chain is built from TRBV7-9 and TRBJ1-2; D remains unclear. Germline CDR1 reads SEHNR; CDR2 reads FQNEAQ (reference sequence). V gave up 2 bases and J gave up 0 bases, with 4 bases separating them. CDR3 length equals 13 residues. The CDR3 DNA is TGTGCCAGCAGCTTAACTCCTAACTATGGCTACACCTTC. This translates into CASSLTPNYGYTF.

This clonotype appeared many times. The V gene is TRBV11-2, the J gene TRBJ1-2, with D perhaps matching TRBD1 (5 bases). V dropped 5 bases and J dropped 4 bases, with 23 bases sitting between them. Germline CDR1 and CDR2: SGHAT and FQNNGV. The CDR3 has 17 residues. Written as DNA, the CDR3 is TGTGCCAGCAGCCACTATGTGAGGTGGGGGAGGACCTATGGCTACACCTTC. The encoded protein is CASSHYVRWGRTYGYTF.